What follows describes a single T cell receptor beta chain. The sample is drawn from a study of blood T cell repertoires in COVID-19. CDR1 and CDR2 from the germline V gene are SSHAT and FNYEAQ (reference sequence). Trimming left V 5 bases short and J 8 bases short, with 19 bases between. The CDR3 spans 15 residues. In the original processing: Amplification of reference gene primers provided the estimated nucleated cell counts. Profiled with immunoSEQ multiplex PCR; TCRdb holds only in-frame clones, not every one. The DNA gave D and trimming, while V, J and clone size come from that table. The sample has over 30,000 clones, approximately 71% seen once.

Material: peripheral blood. This TCR came from a human donor in a cohort sampled during active COVID-19. The chain carries TRBV7-7 and TRBJ2-1; D is perhaps TRBD1 (5 bases). CDR3 in DNA: TGTGCCAGCAGCCGTTTACCTAACAGGTTCGATGAGCAGTTCTTC. Amino acid sequence: CASSRLPNRFDEQFF.